This T cell receptor beta chain was obtained from a study of blood T cell repertoires in COVID-19. Study in general: Samples came from the United States, Italy and Spain, spanning acute and convalescent COVID-19.

The CDR3 has 15 residues. V was pared by 0 bases and J by 2 bases, with 10 bases between. From germline, CDR1 is SGHNT and CDR2 YYREEE (reference sequence). Only in-frame clones appear in the TCRdb table, and some are missing; sequencing was by immunoSEQ multiplex PCR. This sample has about 180,000 clones, with around 87% found just once. The sample consisted of peripheral blood. The receptor's source is a woman in her 30s with active or convalescent COVID-19. This chain joins TRBV5-4 and TRBJ2-3, with a tentative D call TRBD2 (6 bases). The chain's CDR3 is CASSLGQDYTDTQYF. For the CDR3, the DNA is TGTGCCAGCAGCTTGGGTCAGGACTACACAGATACGCAGTATTTT.